This TCR beta chain was obtained from a study of cytomegalovirus exposure and HLA in healthy donors. For this clone: Its specificity is not known.

PCR involved 60 Vbeta and 13 Jbeta primers. Sequenced by immunoSEQ multiplex PCR; TCRdb stores in-frame clones only, minus some. The sample gives fewer than 100,000 clones, less than 85% of which show up once; 0.9% to 1.2% is in the top ten. Trimming pared 6 bases from V and 3 bases from J, leaving 13 bases between. Germline-derived CDR1 and CDR2 are MRHNA and SNTAGT. The CDR3 is made up of 14 amino acids. Study-wide results and caveats: Later on, an analysis showed TCR association rates differing by HLA locus, with DRB1 the most and HLA-C the fewest.

This TCR was recovered from a male donor in good health and CMV-seronegative. Sequenced: PBMCs. V is TRBV6-4 and J is TRBJ2-3; TRBD1 might be the D (5 bases). DNA for the CDR3: TGTGCCAGCAGCCCGACAGCACCAACAGATACGCAGTATTTT. The encoded protein is CASSPTAPTDTQYF.